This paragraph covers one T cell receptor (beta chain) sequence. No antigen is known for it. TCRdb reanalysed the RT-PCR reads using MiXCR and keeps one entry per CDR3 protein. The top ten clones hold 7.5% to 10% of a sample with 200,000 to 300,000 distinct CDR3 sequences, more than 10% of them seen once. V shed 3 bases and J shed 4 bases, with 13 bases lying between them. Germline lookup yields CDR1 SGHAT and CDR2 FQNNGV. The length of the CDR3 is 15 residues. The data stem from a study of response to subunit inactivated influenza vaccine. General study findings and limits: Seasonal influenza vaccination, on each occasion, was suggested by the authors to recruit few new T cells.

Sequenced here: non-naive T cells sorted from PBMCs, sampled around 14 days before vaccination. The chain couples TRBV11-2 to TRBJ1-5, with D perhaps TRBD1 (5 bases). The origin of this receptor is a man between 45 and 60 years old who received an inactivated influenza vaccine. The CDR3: CASSFADGGNQPQHF. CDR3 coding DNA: TGTGCCAGCAGCTTCGCTGACGGGGGTAATCAGCCCCAGCATTTT.